The 6 T cell receptor beta chains in this list originate from one sample, sequenced in a study of post-analysis software for immune sequencing data. Study observations and caveats: A handful of TRBV segments were significantly more frequent in patients than in controls. TRBV5-6, TRBV5-1 and TRBV20-1 were among these segments.

Built from TCR beta cDNA, the libraries had unique molecular identifiers in them. TCRdb recomputed calls from the PCR reads with MiXCR, one row per CDR3 protein. The sample consists of 820,000 or so distinct CDR3 sequences, around 50% of them appearing once. These TCRs' antigens remain unknown. Material for sequencing was blood. These receptors originate from a girl aged 10 to 17 with multiple sclerosis.

This chain joins TRBV10-3 and TRBJ2-6; TRBD2 might be the D (6 bases). This CDR3 region has 19 residues. Trimming left V 3 bases short and J 0 bases short, with 18 bases between. Germline-derived CDR1 and CDR2 are ENHRY and SYGVKD. CDR3 bases: TGTGCCATCAGTGACCAAGCCGGGACTCCCCACTCTGGGGCCAACGTCCTGACTTTC. Amino acid sequence: CAISDQAGTPHSGANVLTF.

The chain joins TRBV14 to TRBJ2-1; TRBD2 matches 9 bases. The junction had 5 bases not matched to a gene; V was cut back by 7 bases and J by 4 bases. In germline, CDR1 is SGHDN, CDR2 FVKESK. The CDR3 has 14 amino acids. The CDR3 nucleotides read TGTGCCAGCAAAAGGACTAGCGAGTACAATGAGCAGTTCTTC. Translated, it gives CASKRTSEYNEQFF.

V and J are TRBV3-1 and TRBJ2-7; D perhaps matches TRBD2 (5 bases). This CDR3 contains 12 residues. Germline CDR1 LGHDT, CDR2 YNNKEL (reference sequence). V lost 3 bases to trimming and J lost 5 bases, with 8 bases between them. CDR3 in DNA: TGTGCCAGCAGCCACGGAGGCCACGAGCAGTACTTC. Protein: CASSHGGHEQYF.

The chain employs TRBV6-5 and TRBJ1-2, with a weak D call TRBD1 (6 bases). The V end was cut by 2 bases, the J end by 5 bases, with 18 bases between. The CDR3 sequence is 16 residues long. Germline assignment: CDR1 MNHEY and CDR2 SVGAGI. The chain's CDR3 is CASSYGQRPLTYGYTF. CDR3 bases: TGTGCCAGCAGTTACGGACAGCGACCTCTAACTTATGGCTACACCTTC.

This clonotype was seen more than once but under ten times. The V gene is TRBV20-1, the J gene TRBJ2-7; D not resolved. The J call may be faulty, since TRBJ2-5 better matches the DNA end. Looked up from germline, CDR1 is DFQATT and CDR2 is SNEGSKA (reference sequence). The CDR3 totals 14 residues. The CDR3 protein is CSARGPPRRETQYF. Written as DNA, the CDR3 is TGCAGTGCTAGAGGCCCGCCAAGGAGAGAGACCCAGTACTTC.

The V gene is TRBV14, the J gene TRBJ2-7; 8 nucleotides match TRBD1. Germline CDR1 and CDR2: SGHDN and FVKESK. The CDR3 spans 15 residues. After removal of 4 bases from V and 2 bases from J, the junction contained 7 bases not matched to a gene. This chain's CDR3 is CASSPDRGRTYEQYF. The CDR3, as DNA: TGTGCCAGCAGCCCCGACAGGGGCCGTACCTACGAGCAGTACTTC.